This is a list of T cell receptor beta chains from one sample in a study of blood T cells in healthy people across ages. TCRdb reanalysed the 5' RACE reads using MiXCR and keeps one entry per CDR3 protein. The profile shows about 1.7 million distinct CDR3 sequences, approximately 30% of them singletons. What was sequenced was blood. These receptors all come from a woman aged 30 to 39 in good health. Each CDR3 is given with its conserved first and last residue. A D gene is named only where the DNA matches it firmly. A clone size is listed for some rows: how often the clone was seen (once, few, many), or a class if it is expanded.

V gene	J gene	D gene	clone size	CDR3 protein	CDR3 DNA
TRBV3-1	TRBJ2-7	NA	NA	CASSQVALTQPLYGQYF	TGTGCCAGCAGCCAAGTCGCCCTGACGCAACCTCTGTACGGGCAGTACTTC
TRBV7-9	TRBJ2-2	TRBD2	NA	CASSAGVTGTRRTGELFF	TGTGCCAGCAGCGCCGGCGTAACCGGGACTAGAAGAACCGGGGAGCTGTTTTTT
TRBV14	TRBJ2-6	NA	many	CASSQDLGDSGANVLTF	TGTGCCAGCAGCCAAGATCTAGGCGATTCTGGGGCCAACGTCCTGACTTTC
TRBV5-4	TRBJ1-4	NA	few	CASSLDLRSEKLFF	TGTGCCAGCAGCTTGGACCTACGGAGTGAAAAACTGTTTTTT
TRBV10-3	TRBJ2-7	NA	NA	CAISELPEAQYF	TGTGCCATCAGTGAGTTACCCGAGGCCCAGTACTTC
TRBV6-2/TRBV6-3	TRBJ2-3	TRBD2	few	CASSPSGRRDTQYF	TGTGCCAGCAGTCCGAGCGGGAGGCGGGATACGCAGTATTTT
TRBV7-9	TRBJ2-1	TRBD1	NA	CASSHGTGFSEQFF	TGTGCCAGCAGCCACGGGACAGGGTTCAGTGAGCAGTTCTTC
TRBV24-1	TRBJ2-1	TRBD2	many	CATSAAPGSGGYNEQFF	TGTGCCACCAGTGCCGCCCCGGGCAGCGGGGGGTACAATGAGCAGTTCTTC
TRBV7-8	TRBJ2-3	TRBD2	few	CASSPRIAGGMGTDTQYF	TGTGCCAGCAGCCCTCGGATAGCGGGAGGGATGGGCACAGATACGCAGTATTTT
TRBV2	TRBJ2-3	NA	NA	CASSPEVLGYSDTQYF	TGTGCCAGCAGCCCCGAGGTATTGGGGTACTCAGATACGCAGTATTTT
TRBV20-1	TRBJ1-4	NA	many	CSARDPGRTNEKLFF	TGCAGTGCTAGAGATCCGGGGAGGACTAATGAAAAACTGTTTTTT
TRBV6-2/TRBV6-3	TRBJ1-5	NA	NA	CASSYLWNQPQHF	TGTGCCAGCAGTTACTTATGGAATCAGCCCCAGCATTTT
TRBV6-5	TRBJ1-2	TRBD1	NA	CASHPQGGASGYTF	TGTGCCAGCCACCCCCAAGGGGGCGCATCCGGCTACACCTTC
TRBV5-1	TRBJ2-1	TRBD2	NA	CASSLTGGTSGSYNEQFF	TGCGCCAGCAGTCTCACCGGCGGGACTAGCGGGAGCTACAATGAGCAGTTCTTC
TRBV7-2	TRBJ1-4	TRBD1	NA	CASSLVPIGAGGELNEKLFF	TGTGCCAGCAGCTTAGTCCCAATCGGGGCAGGGGGAGAATTAAATGAAAAACTGTTTTTT
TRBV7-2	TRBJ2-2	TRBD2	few	CASSLDLRAGGVRAGELFF	TGTGCCAGCAGCTTAGATCTGAGAGCGGGGGGTGTTCGGGCCGGGGAGCTGTTTTTT
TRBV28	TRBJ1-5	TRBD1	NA	CASTRGRSNQPQHF	TGTGCCAGCACCAGGGGGAGAAGCAATCAGCCCCAGCATTTT
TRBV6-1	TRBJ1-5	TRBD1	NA	CASSSWDSGSNQPQHF	TGTGCCAGCAGCTCCTGGGACAGTGGTAGCAATCAGCCCCAGCATTTT
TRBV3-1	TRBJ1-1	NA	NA	CASSSAPPGGPVTEAFF	TGTGCCAGCAGTTCTGCCCCCCCCGGGGGCCCAGTAACTGAAGCTTTCTTT
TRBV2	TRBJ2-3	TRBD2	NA	CAIHAASGGPGDTQYF	TGTGCCATCCACGCCGCTAGCGGGGGGCCAGGAGATACGCAGTATTTT
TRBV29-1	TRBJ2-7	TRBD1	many	CSVDGGTGVGYEQYF	TGCAGCGTCGATGGGGGAACAGGGGTGGGCTACGAGCAGTACTTC
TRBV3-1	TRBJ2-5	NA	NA	CASSSRGVAETQYF	TGTGCCAGCAGTTCGAGGGGGGTCGCAGAGACCCAGTACTTC
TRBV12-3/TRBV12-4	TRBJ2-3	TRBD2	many	CASSPGLGTDTQYF	TGCGCCAGCAGCCCGGGACTAGGAACAGATACGCAGTATTTT
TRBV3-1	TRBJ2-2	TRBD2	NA	CASSIRTSVGGELFF	TGTGCCAGCAGCATTCGGACTAGCGTGGGCGGGGAGCTGTTTTTT
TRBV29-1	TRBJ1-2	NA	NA	CSGRAENYGYTF	TGCAGCGGGAGGGCGGAGAACTATGGCTACACCTTC
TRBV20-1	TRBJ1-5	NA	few	CSATPPGYGNQPQHF	TGCAGTGCTACCCCTCCGGGGTATGGCAATCAGCCCCAGCATTTT
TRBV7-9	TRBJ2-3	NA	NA	CASSLVGVDTQYF	TGTGCCAGCAGCTTAGTAGGGGTTGATACGCAGTATTTT
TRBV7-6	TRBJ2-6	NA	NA	CASSFRGSGANVRTF	TGTGCCAGCAGCTTTAGAGGATCTGGGGCCAACGTCCGGACTTTC
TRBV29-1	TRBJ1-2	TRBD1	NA	CSVDRIVQGAEGYTF	TGCAGCGTTGATCGAATCGTACAGGGGGCGGAGGGCTACACCTTC
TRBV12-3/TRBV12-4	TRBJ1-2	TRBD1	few	CASSLNSGGDGYTF	TGTGCCAGCAGTTTAAATTCAGGGGGCGATGGCTACACCTTC
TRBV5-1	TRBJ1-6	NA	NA	CASSLGAAAPLHF	TGCGCCAGCAGCTTGGGTGCAGCGGCACCCCTCCACTTT
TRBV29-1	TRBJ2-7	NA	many	CSALGDEYEQYF	TGCAGCGCTTTAGGGGACGAATACGAGCAGTACTTC
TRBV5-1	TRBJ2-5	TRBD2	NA	CASSSTSGGRKTQYF	TGCGCCAGCAGCTCGACTAGCGGGGGGCGGAAGACCCAGTACTTC
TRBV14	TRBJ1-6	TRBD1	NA	CASSLSGQGISPLHF	TGTGCCAGCAGCCTATCGGGACAGGGAATTTCACCCCTCCACTTT
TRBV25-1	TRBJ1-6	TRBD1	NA	CASGESSGGGSPLHF	TGTGCCAGCGGCGAGTCCTCAGGGGGCGGTTCACCCCTCCACTTT
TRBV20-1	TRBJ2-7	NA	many	CSARRSDTREQYF	TGCAGTGCTAGGAGGTCGGACACGAGAGAGCAGTACTTC
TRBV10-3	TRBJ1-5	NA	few	CAISRASDQPQHF	TGTGCCATCAGCAGGGCGTCGGATCAGCCCCAGCATTTT
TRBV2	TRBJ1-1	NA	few	CASSGRTVYTEAFF	TGTGCCAGCAGCGGACGGACGGTGTACACTGAAGCTTTCTTT
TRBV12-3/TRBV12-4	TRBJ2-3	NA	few	CASRSVTSTGDFTDTQYF	TGTGCCAGCAGATCCGTTACCTCAACAGGGGACTTCACAGATACGCAGTATTTT
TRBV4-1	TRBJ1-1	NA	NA	CASLAGRNTEAFF	TGCGCCAGCTTGGCAGGGCGGAACACTGAAGCTTTCTTT
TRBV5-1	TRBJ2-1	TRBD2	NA	CASRVTSGMSSHNEQFF	TGCGCCAGCAGAGTGACTAGCGGGATGAGCTCCCACAATGAGCAGTTCTTC
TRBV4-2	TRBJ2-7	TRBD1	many	CASSRLGQDSYEQYF	TGTGCCAGCAGTCGCCTGGGACAGGACTCCTACGAGCAGTACTTC
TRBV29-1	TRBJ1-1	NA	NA	CSVVAGNTEAFF	TGCAGCGTTGTCGCGGGGAACACTGAAGCTTTCTTT
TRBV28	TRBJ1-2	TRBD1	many	CASSLYGTGYSYTF	TGTGCCAGCAGTTTATATGGGACAGGGTATAGCTACACCTTC
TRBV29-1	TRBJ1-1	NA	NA	CSVRGHTEAFF	TGCAGCGTACGCGGCCACACTGAAGCTTTCTTT
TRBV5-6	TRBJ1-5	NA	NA	CASSFGRVSNQPQHF	TGTGCCAGCAGCTTTGGGAGGGTTAGCAATCAGCCCCAGCATTTT
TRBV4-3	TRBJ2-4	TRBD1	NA	CASSQETGVAKNIQYF	TGCGCCAGCAGCCAAGAGACAGGGGTAGCCAAAAACATTCAGTACTTC
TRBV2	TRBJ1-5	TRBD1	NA	CASSGDRNGNQPQHF	TGTGCCAGCAGTGGGGACAGGAACGGCAATCAGCCCCAGCATTTT
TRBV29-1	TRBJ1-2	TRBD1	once	CSIVVRIGQGMVEGYTF	TGCAGCATTGTAGTTCGTATTGGACAGGGGATGGTAGAGGGCTACACCTTC
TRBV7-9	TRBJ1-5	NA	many	CASSLAGSNQPQHF	TGTGCCAGCAGCTTGGCCGGTAGCAATCAGCCCCAGCATTTT
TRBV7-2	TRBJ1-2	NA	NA	CASSSQRTNHGYTF	TGTGCCAGCAGTTCTCAGAGGACTAACCATGGCTACACCTTC
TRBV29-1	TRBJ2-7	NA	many	CSVVDGFTYEQYF	TGCAGCGTTGTGGACGGGTTCACCTACGAGCAGTACTTC
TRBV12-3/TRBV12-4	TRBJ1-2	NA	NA	CASSLEVRAYGYTF	TGTGCCAGCAGTTTAGAAGTCAGGGCCTATGGCTACACCTTC
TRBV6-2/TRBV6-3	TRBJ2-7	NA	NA	CASNYAPRSRRSYEQYF	TGTGCCAGCAATTACGCGCCCCGCAGCAGACGATCCTACGAGCAGTACTTC